This T cell receptor (beta chain) was captured by sequencing in a study of beta chain features in type 1 diabetes. On this clone itself: The antigen remains unidentified.

The CDR3 is 13 residues long. Losses at the gene ends were 5 bases for V and 5 bases for J; bases not matched to a gene: 4. The V gene's germline CDR1 is GTSNPN and CDR2 SVGIG (reference sequence). CD45RO/CCR7/CD25/CD127/CD95/CD27 staining was used to isolate CD4+ naive, central memory, regulatory and stem cell-like memory cells by sorting. Post-sort purity exceeded 98% for all sorted populations. Expressed TCRB transcripts were sequenced, since all the RNA that had been isolated was reverse transcribed. Method: immunoSEQ multiplex PCR; TCRdb's copy keeps in-frame clones and lacks some. The sample records approximately 380,000 clones, roughly 16% being singletons. Broader study findings: In the patient group, naive, central memory and Treg TCRB repertoires seemed more alike than in the healthy donor group.

The rearrangement links TRBV30 to TRBJ1-5; 9 bases are shared with TRBD1. This clonotype originated in a woman aged 18-30 years in good health. The material sequenced was naive CD4+ T cells from blood. CDR3 sequence: CAWGTGQDQPQHF. The CDR3 nucleotides are TGTGCCTGGGGGACAGGGCAGGATCAGCCCCAGCATTTT.